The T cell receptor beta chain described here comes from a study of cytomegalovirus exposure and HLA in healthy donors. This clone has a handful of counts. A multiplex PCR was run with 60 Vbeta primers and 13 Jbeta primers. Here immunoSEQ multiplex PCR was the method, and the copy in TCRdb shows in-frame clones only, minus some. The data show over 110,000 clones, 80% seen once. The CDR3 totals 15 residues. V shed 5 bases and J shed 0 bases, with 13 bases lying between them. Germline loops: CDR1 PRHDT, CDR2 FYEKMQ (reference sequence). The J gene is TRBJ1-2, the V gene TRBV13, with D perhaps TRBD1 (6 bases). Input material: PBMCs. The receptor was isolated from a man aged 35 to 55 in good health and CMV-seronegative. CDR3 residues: CASSLWTVANYGYTF. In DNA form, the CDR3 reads TGTGCCAGCAGCCTCTGGACAGTAGCTAACTATGGCTACACCTTC.